This passage covers 26 T cell receptor beta chains from one sample sequenced in a study of CD8 T cells in Susac syndrome. Reverse transcription used roughly 0.5 to 1 ug RNA and random hexamers. TCRdb called the immunoSEQ multiplex PCR reads again in MiXCR, with one record for every CDR3 protein. The repertoire includes more than 95,000 distinct CDR3 sequences, roughly 93% of them detected once, and more than 0.25% sits in the top ten. Sequences were obtained from CD8+ T cells from PBMCs. The receptors derive from a human donor with multiple sclerosis.

This CDR3 reads CASSLGFSYEQYF. The CDR3 DNA is TGTGCCAGCAGCTTGGGCTTCTCCTACGAGCAGTACTTC. This sequence joins TRBV5-6 and TRBJ2-7; D not certain. V was shortened by 0 bases and J by 0 bases, with 4 bases between the two germline ends. From germline, CDR1 is SGHDT and CDR2 YYEEEE. The CDR3 is made up of 13 amino acids.

V is TRBV15 and J is TRBJ2-3; no definite D call. V was cut by 0 bases and J by 5 bases, with 21 bases left in between. CDR1 is LNHNV, CDR2 YYDKDF, per germline (reference sequence). The length of the CDR3 is 18 residues. The CDR3 spells CATSRDPLTRTGRDTQYF. DNA of the CDR3: TGTGCCACCAGCAGAGATCCCCTGACCAGGACGGGTCGAGATACGCAGTATTTT.

This chain joins TRBV30 and TRBJ2-1; 8 positions match TRBD1. Germline V gene data show CDR1 as GTSNPN and CDR2 as SVGIG (reference sequence). The CDR3 is 14 amino acids. The V gene end was trimmed by 4 bases and the J gene end by 8 bases; junction bases not matched to a gene: 10. The CDR3 reads CAWKDRARSHEQFF. The CDR3 DNA follows: TGTGCCTGGAAGGACAGGGCCCGGTCCCATGAGCAGTTCTTC.

The chain combines TRBV12-3 or TRBV12-4 with TRBJ2-3; D gene uncertain. The germline V and J ends were trimmed by 6 bases and 1 base, with 8 bases remaining between them. The CDR3 extends over 13 amino acids. In DNA, the CDR3 is TGTGCCAGCAGCCCGACTCGCACAGATACGCAGTATTTT. This codes for CASSPTRTDTQYF.

The DNA for the CDR3 is TGTGCCAGCAGCTTGGGGGGAAGTGGAGGCAATGAGCAGTTCTTC. Its protein is CASSLGGSGGNEQFF. V is TRBV5-6 and J is TRBJ2-1; possibly TRBD2 for D (5 bases). The CDR3 has 15 residues. Germline assignment: CDR1 SGHDT and CDR2 YYEEEE. V lost 0 bases and J 6 bases, leaving 13 bases between the germline ends.

The chain uses TRBV19 and TRBJ1-2; 10 bases match TRBD1. The V and J ends lost 8 bases and 5 bases, in that order; junction bases with no gene match: 11. The CDR3 covers 15 residues. The germline V gene encodes CDR1 LNHDA and CDR2 SQIVND (reference sequence). The CDR3 sequence is CASESGTGEVYGYTF. In DNA form, the CDR3 reads TGTGCCAGTGAGTCCGGGACAGGGGAGGTGTATGGCTACACCTTC.

The V and J genes are TRBV9 and TRBJ2-5, with TRBD1 matching over 11 bases. CDR1 is SGDLS and CDR2 is YYNGEE in the germline V gene. This CDR3 contains 15 residues. V was pared by 4 bases and J by 5 bases, with 7 bases of the junction left unmatched. CDR3 DNA: TGTGCCAGCAGCCGGAGAGGACAGGGGGCTGAGACCCAGTACTTC. Translated: CASSRRGQGAETQYF.

This chain joins TRBV7-9 and TRBJ2-7; 7 positions agree with TRBD1. CDR3 size: 14 residues. The germline gives CDR1 SEHNR, CDR2 FQNEAQ (reference sequence). V shed 3 bases and J 2 bases; nucleotides not matched to a gene: 4. CDR3 DNA: TGTGCCAGCAGCTTGGGACAGCAAACCTACGAGCAGTACTTC. Encoded protein: CASSLGQQTYEQYF.

Comments on this clonotype: A junction boundary mismatches the germline segment, possibly from a read error. The J gene is TRBJ2-3, the V gene TRBV7-6, with D uncertain. CDR3 length: 16 residues. From germline, CDR1 is SGHVS and CDR2 FNYEAQ. The CDR3 is CAISLRAAPGTDTQYF. CDR3 nucleotides: TGTGCCATCAGCTTAAGGGCGGCTCCGGGCACAGATACGCAGTATTTT.

This sequence joins TRBV6-4 and TRBJ2-1; TRBD2 is a possible D gene (5 bases). Per germline, CDR1 MRHNA and CDR2 SNTAGT. V lost 3 bases to trimming and J lost 8 bases, with 17 bases between them. The CDR3 runs to 15 residues. Here the CDR3 DNA reads TGTGCCAGCAGTGAAATAGCGTCTACAATATATGAGCAGTTCTTC. Its translation: CASSEIASTIYEQFF.

The chain employs TRBV5-5 and TRBJ2-7, with 8 bases lining up with TRBD1. J gave up 5 bases and V 4 bases, and 11 bases lay outside the gene matches. The CDR3 is 15 amino acids. The germline V gene has CDR1 SGHKS and CDR2 YYEKEE (reference sequence). The CDR3 loop reads CASSPTRGQGDEQYF. Written as DNA, the CDR3 is TGTGCCAGCAGCCCCACCAGGGGGCAAGGGGACGAGCAGTACTTC.

The V and J genes are TRBV5-6 and TRBJ2-3; D gene ambiguous. Deletions cut 0 bases from V and 3 bases from J, with 14 bases between. Germline lookup yields CDR1 SGHDT and CDR2 YYEEEE. This CDR3 is built from 16 residues. CDR3 residues: CASSLESAARTDTQYF. In DNA, the CDR3 is TGTGCCAGCAGCTTGGAGTCGGCTGCACGGACAGATACGCAGTATTTT. Supplemented by reference TRBV5-6 and TRBJ2-3, the full variable domain reads DAGVTQSPTHLIKTRGQQVTLRCSPKSGHDTVSWYQQALGQGPQFIFQYYEEEERQRGNFPDRFSGHQFPNYSSELNVNALLLGDSALYLCASSLESAARTDTQYFGPGTRLTVL.

CDR3 sequence reads: CASSLSPDRPYEQYF. CDR3 bases: TGTGCCAGCAGCCTAAGCCCTGACAGGCCCTACGAGCAGTACTTC. The chain has TRBV6-6 and TRBJ2-7; TRBD1 is a possible D gene (6 bases). V lost 6 bases and J lost 2, with 17 bases in between. The CDR3 loop spans 15 amino acids. The germline gives CDR1 MNHNY, CDR2 SVGAGI (reference sequence).

The genes are TRBV7-9 and TRBJ2-3; no reliable D call. The CDR3 loop spans 18 amino acids. Germline V gene lookup returns CDR1 SEHNR and CDR2 FQNEAQ (reference sequence). Trimming shortened V by 5 bases and J by 0 bases, and 21 bases separated the two germline ends. The CDR3 protein is CASSPPTKGPESTDTQYF. CDR3 coding DNA: TGTGCCAGCAGCCCGCCTACTAAAGGCCCGGAAAGCACAGATACGCAGTATTTT. The full variable domain, its missing parts supplied by reference TRBV7-9 and TRBJ2-3, is DTGVSQNPRHKITKRGQNVTFRCDPISEHNRLYWYRQTLGQGPEFLTYFQNEAQLEKSRLLSDRFSAERPKGSFSTLEIQRTEQGDSAMYLCASSPPTKGPESTDTQYFGPGTRLTVL.

CDR3 in DNA: TGTGCCAGCAGTTCACCTGGGACGATCAATAACAATGAGCAGTTCTTC. Translating it yields CASSSPGTINNNEQFF. The chain is built from TRBV28 and TRBJ2-1, with D perhaps given as TRBD1 or TRBD2 (5 bases each). The germline V gene encodes CDR1 MDHEN and CDR2 SYDVKM. The CDR3 sequence is 16 residues long. The V gene lost 4 bases and the J gene lost 5 bases, with 18 bases spanning the gap.

This chain connects TRBV12-3 or TRBV12-4 to TRBJ2-7; 10 bases map to TRBD2. The length of the CDR3 is 14 residues. V dropped 2 bases and J dropped 4; count of bases not matched to a gene: 2. The CDR3 DNA is TGTGCCAGCAGTTTAAGCGGGGGGGCGTACGAGCAGTACTTC. Protein product: CASSLSGGAYEQYF.

The chain couples TRBV7-9 to TRBJ1-1; the match to TRBD1 covers 10 bases. V shed 5 bases and J 0 bases; nucleotides not matched to a gene: 9. Germline loops: CDR1 SEHNR, CDR2 FQNEAQ (reference sequence). The CDR3 consists of 17 residues. CDR3 protein: CASSPRDRGLLNTEAFF. CDR3 coding DNA: TGTGCCAGCAGCCCCCGGGACAGGGGCTTGTTGAACACTGAAGCTTTCTTT.

This rearrangement joins TRBV5-1 to TRBJ2-7; D might be TRBD1 or TRBD2, each matching 5 bases. Per the germline V gene, CDR1 is SGHRS and CDR2 is YFSETQ. Between the trimmed V and J ends, which lost 4 bases and 6 bases, there was a span of 14 bases. The CDR3 is made up of 13 amino acids. CDR3 nucleotides: TGCGCCAGCAGCCTAGGGACGGCCCGCGAGCAGTACTTC. Translating it yields CASSLGTAREQYF.

DNA of the CDR3: TGTGCCAGTAGCGGGATGGGCTCCTACGAGCAGTACGTC. Its translation is CASSGMGSYEQYV. V is TRBV7-9 and J is TRBJ2-7; 8 positions agree with TRBD2. Trimming took 9 bases from V and 0 from J; bases not matched to a gene: 4. Germline CDR1 reads SEHNR; CDR2 reads FQNEAQ (reference sequence). The CDR3 has 13 amino acids.

The rearrangement joins TRBV20-1 to TRBJ1-6; perhaps TRBD1 as D (5 bases). The CDR3 is 15 amino acids. The ends were cut back, 6 bases at V and 4 bases at J, with 16 bases in the middle. The germline gives CDR1 DFQATT, CDR2 SNEGSKA (reference sequence). The CDR3 bases are TGCAGTGCCTCCCCTGGGAGGGGATATAATTCACCCCTCCACTTT. This gives the protein CSASPGRGYNSPLHF.

The gene calls are TRBV19 and TRBJ1-5, with 7 bases aligning to TRBD1. Germline V lookup: CDR1 LNHDA, CDR2 SQIVND (reference sequence). With V trimmed by 1 base and J by 4 bases, 7 bases remained unmatched. The CDR3 is 16 amino acids. The DNA for the CDR3 is TGTGCCAGTAGTATAGCCGCGGGACAGCTAAATCAGCCCCAGCATTTT. The encoded protein is CASSIAAGQLNQPQHF.

The V call is TRBV7-6, the J call TRBJ1-1; tentatively, D is TRBD1 (5 bases). Trimming removed 4 bases from V and 7 bases from J, with 19 bases in between. CDR3 length: 15 residues. CDR1 and CDR2 (germline): SGHVS, FNYEAQ. The CDR3 coding sequence is TGTGCCAGCAGCTCCGGGGGTAGAATTTGGAATGAAGCTTTCTTT. It codes for CASSSGGRIWNEAFF.

The rearrangement joins TRBV7-9 to TRBJ2-1, with 12 bases that match TRBD1. Germline V lookup: CDR1 SEHNR, CDR2 FQNEAQ (reference sequence). The CDR3 runs 17 residues. J gave up 5 bases and V 5 bases, and 10 bases lay outside the gene matches. Here the CDR3 DNA reads TGTGCCAGCAGCCGCCGGGACAGGGGGCGATATAACAATGAGCAGTTCTTC. Protein sequence: CASSRRDRGRYNNEQFF.

As to this clonotype: Since a much larger clone is just one base distant, this may be a read error. This sequence joins TRBV5-6 and TRBJ1-1; TRBD1 is a possible D gene (5 bases). The V end was cut by 7 bases, the J end by 4 bases, with 14 bases between. CDR1 is SGHDT and CDR2 is YYEEEE in the germline V gene. The CDR3 covers 13 residues. CDR3 sequence (DNA): TGTGCCAGCCGCGTTGACAGTACCACTGAAGCTTTCTTT. It translates to CASRVDSTTEAFF.

This sequence joins TRBV6-2 or TRBV6-3 and TRBJ2-1; 8 nucleotides match TRBD2. Trimming removed 5 bases from V and 5 bases from J; junction bases left unmatched: 8. Germline loops: CDR1 MNHEY, CDR2 SVGEGT. This CDR3 comprises 15 residues. The DNA for the CDR3 is TGTGCCAGCAGTCCGCGGACTAGCCTAAACAATGAGCAGTTCTTC. Translated: CASSPRTSLNNEQFF.

The rearrangement joins TRBV28 to TRBJ2-5; tentatively, D is TRBD1 or TRBD2 (6 bases each). The CDR3 extends over 16 amino acids. The germline gives CDR1 MDHEN, CDR2 SYDVKM. Trimming took off 5 bases at V and 5 bases at J, with 21 bases between the two ends. The CDR3 spells CASSGGNRELAETQYF. The DNA of the CDR3 is TGTGCCAGCAGTGGGGGGAACAGGGAGTTAGCCGAGACCCAGTACTTC. Filled out from reference TRBV28 and TRBJ2-5, the complete variable domain reads DVKVTQSSRYLVKRTGEKVFLECVQDMDHENMFWYRQDPGLGLRLIYFSYDVKMKEKGDIPEGYSVSREKKERFSLILESASTNQTSMYLCASSGGNRELAETQYFGPGTRLLVL.